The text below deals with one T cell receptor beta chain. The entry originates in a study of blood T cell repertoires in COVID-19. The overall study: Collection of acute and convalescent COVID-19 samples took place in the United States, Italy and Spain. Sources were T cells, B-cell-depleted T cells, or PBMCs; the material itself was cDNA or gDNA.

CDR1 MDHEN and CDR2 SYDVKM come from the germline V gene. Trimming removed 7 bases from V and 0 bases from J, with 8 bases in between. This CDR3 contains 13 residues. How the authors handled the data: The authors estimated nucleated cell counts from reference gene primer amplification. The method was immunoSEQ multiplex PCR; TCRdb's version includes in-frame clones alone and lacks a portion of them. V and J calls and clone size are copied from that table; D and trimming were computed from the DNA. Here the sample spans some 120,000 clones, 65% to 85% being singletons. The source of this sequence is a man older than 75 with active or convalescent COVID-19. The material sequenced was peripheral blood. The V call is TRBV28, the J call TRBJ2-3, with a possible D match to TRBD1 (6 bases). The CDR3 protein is CASNRASTDTQYF. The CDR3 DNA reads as TGTGCCAGCAACAGGGCTAGCACAGATACGCAGTATTTT.